What follows is one TCR beta chain and its context. Trimming stripped 0 bases from V and 1 base from J, with 15 bases between. The CDR3 runs to 17 residues. Germline assignment: CDR1 LGHNA and CDR2 YNFKEQ. This PCR relied on a set of 60 Vbeta primers and 13 Jbeta primers. Sequencing used immunoSEQ multiplex PCR; TCRdb keeps in-frame clones, though not all of them. The table lists about 84,000 clones, 63% of them singletons. The entry originates in a study of cytomegalovirus exposure and HLA in healthy donors. V is TRBV4-2 and J is TRBJ1-1; TRBD1 might be the D (6 bases). The sample was PBMCs. This TCR derives from a woman aged 35 to 49 in good health and CMV-seropositive. The CDR3: CASSQESTGWGNTEAFF. The CDR3 DNA reads TGTGCCAGCAGCCAAGAATCTACAGGGTGGGGGAACACTGAAGCTTTCTTT.